The clone carrying this T cell receptor (beta chain) came up many times. The record originates from a study of response to subunit inactivated influenza vaccine. TCRdb reprocessed the RT-PCR reads via MiXCR and lists one record per CDR3 protein. The data contain hundreds of thousands of distinct CDR3 sequences, roughly 13% of them singletons. The sequencing here drew on PBMCs from blood, taken around 15 days before vaccination. The receptor's source is a man aged 50-59 years who received an inactivated influenza vaccine.

CDR3 sequence reads: CASTALPTALNTGELFF. As DNA, the CDR3 is TGCGCCAGCACCGCCCTACCGACAGCATTAAACACCGGGGAGCTGTTTTTT. The chain is built from TRBV10-2 and TRBJ2-2; a weak D match, TRBD1 (5 bases). This CDR3 is built from 17 residues. Germline loops: CDR1 WSHSY, CDR2 SAAADI. V was shortened by 7 bases and J by 2 bases, with 20 bases between the two germline ends.